This passage covers 28 T cell receptor beta chains from one sample sequenced in a study of PD-L1 blockade in urothelial cancer. The method was immunoSEQ multiplex PCR; TCRdb's version includes in-frame clones alone and lacks a portion of them. Here the sample spans about 53,000 clones, approximately 90% being singletons. Time point given: pretreatment peripheral blood. This specimen consisted of PBMCs, obtained around atezolizumab (anti-PD-L1) treatment. These receptor sequences come from a woman in her sixties with urothelial cancer.

The V call is TRBV5-6, the J call TRBJ2-5, with D possibly matching TRBD2 (6 bases). This CDR3 comprises 15 residues. V lost 5 bases and J lost 4, with 18 bases in between. The V gene's germline CDR1 is SGHDT and CDR2 YYEEEE. CDR3 bases: TGTGCCAGCAGGCCAGCCGGGAGCCGGAGAGAGACCCAGTACTTC. Amino acid sequence: CASRPAGSRRETQYF.

This CDR3 reads CASSPGYTEAFF. The CDR3 nucleotides read TGTGCCAGCTCACCCGGGTACACTGAAGCTTTCTTT. The chain recombines TRBV18 with TRBJ1-1; D ambiguous. The CDR3 is 12 residues long. Per germline, CDR1 KGHSH and CDR2 LQKENI. V dropped 3 bases and J dropped 3 bases, with 5 bases sitting between them. Together with reference TRBV18 and TRBJ1-1, the CDR3 gives the full variable domain: NAGVMQNPRHLVRRRGQEARLRCSPMKGHSHVYWYRQLPEEGLKFMVYLQKENIIDESGMPKERFSAEFPKEGPSILRIQQVVRGDSAAYFCASSPGYTEAFFGQGTRLTVV.

CDR3 bases: TGTGCCAGCAGTTCCACGGGACAGGGGCCTGGCTACACCTTC. It is translated as CASSSTGQGPGYTF. The V call is TRBV28, the J call TRBJ1-2; 10 positions match TRBD1. The CDR3 covers 14 residues. Germline V lookup: CDR1 MDHEN, CDR2 SYDVKM. Losses at the gene ends were 4 bases for V and 7 bases for J; bases not matched to a gene: 6.

V and J are TRBV5-1 and TRBJ2-5; 7 bases map to TRBD1. The CDR3 has 16 amino acids. The V segment lost 2 bases and the J segment 0 bases; nucleotides outside the gene matches: 7. Germline V gives CDR1 SGHRS, CDR2 YFSETQ. The CDR3, as DNA: TGCGCCAGCAGCTTAGAGGGGGCCTTGTACCAAGAGACCCAGTACTTC. Its translation: CASSLEGALYQETQYF.

This clone showed up just once. The chain combines TRBV7-2 with TRBJ1-4, with TRBD1 identical over 8 bases. The CDR3 consists of 16 residues. V trimming: 0 bases; J trimming: 1 base; junction bases outside the gene matches: 1. CDR1 and CDR2 (germline): SGHTA, FQGNSA. DNA for the CDR3: TGTGCCAGCAGCTTAGCTACAGGGGGAACTAATGAAAAACTGTTTTTT. Protein product: CASSLATGGTNEKLFF.

The rearrangement joins TRBV27 to TRBJ1-2; D may be TRBD1 (6 bases). Germline V gene lookup returns CDR1 MNHEY and CDR2 SMNVEV (reference sequence). Trimming cost V 3 bases and J 8 bases, with 13 bases left between them. The CDR3 contains 13 residues. CDR3: CASSFAGARGYTF. The CDR3 DNA reads TGTGCCAGCAGTTTTGCGGGGGCGCGGGGCTACACCTTC.

CDR3 sequence (DNA): TGCGCCAGCAGCGGGGGACTAGTATTCGATACGCAGTATTTT. It specifies CASSGGLVFDTQYF. The chain joins TRBV5-1 to TRBJ2-3; 8 bases map to TRBD2. The CDR3 has 14 residues. The V segment lost 4 bases and the J segment 6 bases; nucleotides outside the gene matches: 7. Looked up from germline, CDR1 is SGHRS and CDR2 is YFSETQ.

A single count supports this clone. The chain joins TRBV11-2 to TRBJ2-3; TRBD2 matches at 11 bases. The length of the CDR3 is 18 residues. V was pared by 6 bases and J by 2 bases, with 13 bases of the junction left unmatched. From germline, CDR1 is SGHAT and CDR2 FQNNGV. The CDR3 loop reads CASRITSGRAAFTDTQYF. In DNA form, the CDR3 reads TGTGCCAGCAGGATCACTAGCGGGAGAGCCGCCTTCACAGATACGCAGTATTTT.

CDR3 loop: CASSGGQAAGGYTF. CDR3 bases: TGTGCCAGCAGTGGGGGACAGGCCGCCGGTGGCTACACCTTC. The chain carries TRBV28 and TRBJ1-2, with 8 bases identical to TRBD1. This CDR3 is built from 14 residues. V lost 5 bases and J lost 7; bases outside the gene matches: 9. Germline V gene data show CDR1 as MDHEN and CDR2 as SYDVKM.

CDR3 residues: CASSQGRGRETQYF. CDR3 DNA sequence: TGCGCCAGCAGCCAAGGGAGGGGGCGAGAGACCCAGTACTTC. The genes are TRBV4-3 and TRBJ2-5; TRBD1 is a possible D gene (7 bases). The germline CDR1 and CDR2 sequences are LGHNA and YSLEER. Deletions cut 1 base from V and 4 bases from J, with 10 bases between. This CDR3 is built from 14 residues.

The chain recombines TRBV15 with TRBJ1-1; 9 bases are a match to TRBD1. V was pared by 0 bases and J by 7 bases, with 3 bases of the junction left unmatched. Germline V gene data show CDR1 as LNHNV and CDR2 as YYDKDF (reference sequence). The CDR3 is 14 amino acids. The CDR3 DNA sequence: TGTGCCACCAGCAGAGAACAGGGGGCGGGTGAAGCTTTCTTT. Translated: CATSREQGAGEAFF.

The chain carries TRBV7-9 and TRBJ2-5, with D perhaps matching TRBD1 (6 bases). Germline V gene data show CDR1 as SEHNR and CDR2 as FQNEAQ (reference sequence). The CDR3 runs 16 residues. Trimming removed 4 bases at V and 4 bases at J, with 19 bases between. CDR3 DNA: TGTGCCAGCAGCTCTATTAACAGGGCCCGGGGAGAGACCCAGTACTTC. It specifies CASSSINRARGETQYF.

J is TRBJ2-2 and V is TRBV12-5; D is perhaps TRBD2 (5 bases). The CDR3 is made up of 18 amino acids. Deletions cut 2 bases from V and 5 bases from J, with 21 bases between. CDR1 LGHNT and CDR2 FRNRAP come from the germline V gene. The DNA for the CDR3 is TGTGCTAGTGGTTTGTTTGTGGGTAGCGCGTCCTGGACCGGGGAGCTGTTTTTT. Amino acids: CASGLFVGSASWTGELFF.

This rearrangement joins TRBV27 to TRBJ1-5; D is perhaps TRBD1 (5 bases). The length of the CDR3 is 13 residues. V lost 2 bases and J lost 7, with 9 bases in between. The germline V gene has CDR1 MNHEY and CDR2 SMNVEV (reference sequence). CDR3 sequence reads: CASSLDSRQPQHF. CDR3 DNA: TGTGCCAGCAGTTTAGACAGTAGGCAGCCCCAGCATTTT.

The chain links TRBV9 to TRBJ2-7; 7 nucleotides agree with TRBD2. From germline, CDR1 is SGDLS and CDR2 YYNGEE. Trimming took 3 bases from V and 0 from J; bases not matched to a gene: 3. The CDR3 covers 14 residues. This CDR3 reads CASSALADSYEQYF. CDR3 DNA sequence: TGTGCCAGCAGCGCTCTAGCGGACTCCTACGAGCAGTACTTC. Drawing the rest from reference TRBV9 and TRBJ2-7, the complete variable domain is DSGVTQTPKHLITATGQRVTLRCSPRSGDLSVYWYQQSLDQGLQFLIQYYNGEERAKGNILERFSAQQFPDLHSELNLSSLELGDSALYFCASSALADSYEQYFGPGTRLTVT.

The chain combines TRBV6-5 with TRBJ2-2; maybe TRBD1 (6 bases). Germline V lookup: CDR1 MNHEY, CDR2 SVGAGI. V shed 5 bases and J shed 4 bases, with 14 bases lying between them. This CDR3 is built from 15 residues. The CDR3 sequence is CASSAQTGPTGELFF. CDR3 bases: TGTGCCAGCAGTGCCCAGACAGGTCCCACCGGGGAGCTGTTTTTT.

J is TRBJ2-1 and V is TRBV10-3, with 14 bases identical to TRBD2. V trimming: 5 bases; J trimming: 8 bases; junction bases outside the gene matches: 5. The germline CDR1 and CDR2 sequences are ENHRY and SYGVKD. This CDR3 comprises 15 residues. CDR3 nucleotide sequence: TGTGCCATCAGTCCGGGACTAGCGGGAGTCTATGAGCAGTTCTTC. Residues: CAISPGLAGVYEQFF.

This clone was detected once. CDR3 nucleotide sequence: TGCGCCAGCAGCCAAGAGGCGGTAGGGGGCATAGTATACGAGCAGTACTTC. Translating gives CASSQEAVGGIVYEQYF. J is TRBJ2-7 and V is TRBV4-3; TRBD1 matches at 7 bases. Looked up from germline, CDR1 is LGHNA and CDR2 is YSLEER. V lost 0 bases and J lost 4; bases outside the gene matches: 12. The CDR3 spans 17 residues.

This chain joins TRBV29-1 and TRBJ2-2; D may be TRBD2 (5 bases). Looked up from germline, CDR1 is SQVTM and CDR2 is ANQGSEA. Trimming stripped 3 bases from V and 2 bases from J, with 10 bases between. The CDR3 is 14 residues long. The CDR3 DNA is TGCAGCGTTGACGCGGGTATCAACACCGGGGAGCTGTTTTTT. Translating it yields CSVDAGINTGELFF.

The gene calls are TRBV19 and TRBJ2-5; unclear D gene. The CDR3 contains 13 residues. The germline gives CDR1 LNHDA, CDR2 SQIVND (reference sequence). Trimming shortened V by 1 base and J by 4 bases, and 7 bases separated the two germline ends. As DNA, the CDR3 is TGTGCCAGTAGTATAGTTGGTAGAGAGACCCAGTACTTC. It is translated as CASSIVGRETQYF.

The chain carries TRBV5-6 and TRBJ2-3; 12 bases are a match to TRBD2. Germline CDR1 SGHDT, CDR2 YYEEEE. The junction had 2 bases not matched to a gene; V was cut back by 2 bases and J by 4 bases. The CDR3 covers 15 residues. The CDR3 DNA reads as TGTGCCAGCAGCTTCCCTAGCGGGAGGGCAGATACGCAGTATTTT. This codes for CASSFPSGRADTQYF.

This chain uses TRBV2 with TRBJ1-5; tentatively, D is TRBD1 (6 bases). V lost 4 bases to trimming and J lost 4 bases, with 14 bases between them. Germline V gene lookup returns CDR1 SNHLY and CDR2 FYNNEI. The CDR3 totals 15 residues. The CDR3 here is CASSGRQGSNQPQHF. In DNA form, the CDR3 reads TGTGCCAGCAGTGGGAGGCAGGGGAGTAATCAGCCCCAGCATTTT.

The chain employs TRBV4-1 and TRBJ1-1; D might be TRBD1 (6 bases). CDR3 length equals 15 residues. The V end was cut by 3 bases, the J end by 1 base, with 12 bases between. From germline, CDR1 is MGHRA and CDR2 YSYEKL. The DNA for the CDR3 is TGCGCCAGCAGCCACAGGCAGGGGACGAACACTGAAGCTTTCTTT. This sequence encodes CASSHRQGTNTEAFF.

This sequence joins TRBV18 and TRBJ2-5; 7 bases align to TRBD2. The CDR3 loop spans 18 amino acids. The V gene end was trimmed by 0 bases and the J gene end by 5 bases; junction bases not matched to a gene: 15. From germline, CDR1 is KGHSH and CDR2 LQKENI. The CDR3: CASSPPYDYAGVGETQYF. The CDR3 region has the DNA TGTGCCAGCTCACCACCGTACGACTACGCGGGAGTGGGTGAGACCCAGTACTTC.

CDR3 residues: CASSQEMGGQGGTQYF. The CDR3 DNA is TGCGCCAGCAGCCAAGAGATGGGGGGTCAGGGGGGGACCCAGTACTTC. The chain carries TRBV4-3 and TRBJ2-5; possibly TRBD1 for D (7 bases). Between the trimmed V and J ends, which lost 0 bases and 7 bases, there was a span of 18 bases. The CDR3 length is 16 residues. Germline CDR1 LGHNA, CDR2 YSLEER.

This clone was counted ten times or more. This chain links TRBV27 with TRBJ1-5; 7 bases line up with TRBD1. The germline CDR1 and CDR2 sequences are MNHEY and SMNVEV (reference sequence). This CDR3 comprises 15 residues. With V trimmed by 6 bases and J by 8 bases, 13 bases remained unmatched. CDR3 bases: TGTGCCAGCAGCCTAGACAGGGTTAGGGATGAGCCCCAGCATTTT. Encoded protein: CASSLDRVRDEPQHF.

The V call is TRBV19, the J call TRBJ1-6; tentative D call: TRBD1 (6 bases). Germline CDR1 and CDR2: LNHDA and SQIVND (reference sequence). V was pared by 9 bases and J by 10 bases, with 16 bases between. The CDR3 totals 13 residues. The CDR3 DNA reads TGTGCCAGCAACCCTGAGGGGGACTCACCCCTCCACTTT. Amino acids: CASNPEGDSPLHF. The variable domain in full, with the rest retrieved from reference TRBV19 and TRBJ1-6, is DGGITQSPKYLFRKEGQNVTLSCEQNLNHDAMYWYRQDPGQGLRLIYYSQIVNDFQKGDIAEGYSVSREKKESFPLTVTSAQKNPTAFYLCASNPEGDSPLHFGNGTRLTVT.

For the CDR3, the DNA is TGTGCCAGCAGTCCGACCCGGGACAGGTCCTACGAGCAGTACTTC. Residues: CASSPTRDRSYEQYF. The chain carries TRBV6-6 and TRBJ2-7, with 8 nucleotides matching TRBD1. Trimming cost V 5 bases and J 1 base; bases outside gene matches: 7. CDR3 length equals 15 residues. Looked up from germline, CDR1 is MNHNY and CDR2 is SVGAGI (reference sequence).